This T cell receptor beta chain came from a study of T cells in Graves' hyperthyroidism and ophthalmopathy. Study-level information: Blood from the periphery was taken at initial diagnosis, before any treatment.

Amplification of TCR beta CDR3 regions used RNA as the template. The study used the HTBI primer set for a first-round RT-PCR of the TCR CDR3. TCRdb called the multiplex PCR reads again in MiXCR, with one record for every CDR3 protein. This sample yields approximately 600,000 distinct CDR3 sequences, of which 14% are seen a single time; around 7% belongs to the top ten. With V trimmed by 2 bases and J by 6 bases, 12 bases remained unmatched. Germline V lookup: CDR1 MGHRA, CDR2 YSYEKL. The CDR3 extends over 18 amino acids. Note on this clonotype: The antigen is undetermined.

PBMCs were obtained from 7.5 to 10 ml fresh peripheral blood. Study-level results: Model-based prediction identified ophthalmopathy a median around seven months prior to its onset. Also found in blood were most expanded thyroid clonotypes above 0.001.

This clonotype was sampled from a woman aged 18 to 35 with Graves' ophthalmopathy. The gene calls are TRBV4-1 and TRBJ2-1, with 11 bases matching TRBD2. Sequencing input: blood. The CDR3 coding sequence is TGCGCCAGCAGCCAAATCGATCTAGGACTAGCGGGTTCCAATGAGCAGTTCTTC. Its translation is CASSQIDLGLAGSNEQFF.